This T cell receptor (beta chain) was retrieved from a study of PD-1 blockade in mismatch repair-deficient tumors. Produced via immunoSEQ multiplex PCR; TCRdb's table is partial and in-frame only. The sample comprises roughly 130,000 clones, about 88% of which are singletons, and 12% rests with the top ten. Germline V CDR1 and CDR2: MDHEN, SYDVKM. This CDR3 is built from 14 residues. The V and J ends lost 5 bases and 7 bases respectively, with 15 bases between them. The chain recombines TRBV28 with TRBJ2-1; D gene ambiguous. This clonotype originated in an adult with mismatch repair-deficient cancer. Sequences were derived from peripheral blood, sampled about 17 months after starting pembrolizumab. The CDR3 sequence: CASSVITSKNEQFF. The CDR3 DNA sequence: TGTGCCAGCAGTGTTATTACCTCTAAAAATGAGCAGTTCTTC.